Shown below are 17 T cell receptor beta chains from a single sample sequenced in a study of Ad26.COV2.S vaccination and SARS-CoV-2 variants. Only in-frame clones appear in the TCRdb table, and some are missing; sequencing was by immunoSEQ multiplex PCR. The table records 75,000 to 100,000 clones, about four fifths of them present only once. This specimen consisted of peripheral blood, obtained after recovery from COVID-19. The source of these receptors is a human donor who had recovered from COVID-19.

The chain employs TRBV5-1 and TRBJ1-1; D unclear. The CDR3 is 12 residues long. Germline V lookup: CDR1 SGHRS, CDR2 YFSETQ. Trimming left V 0 bases short and J 5 bases short, with 5 bases between. CDR3 amino acids: CASSLGHTEAFF. CDR3 in DNA: TGCGCCAGCAGCTTGGGACATACTGAAGCTTTCTTT. The whole variable domain, remainder taken from reference TRBV5-1 and TRBJ1-1, is KAGVTQTPRYLIKTRGQQVTLSCSPISGHRSVSWYQQTPGQGLQFLFEYFSETQRNKGNFPGRFSGRQFSNSRSEMNVSTLELGDSALYLCASSLGHTEAFFGQGTRLTVV.

The CDR3 bases are TGTGCCAGCAGCCCAGAGGCCGCCTATCAAGGGGGCAATGAGCAGTTCTTC. Translated: CASSPEAAYQGGNEQFF. This chain joins TRBV14 and TRBJ2-1, with D perhaps TRBD1 (6 bases). V lost 4 bases and J 6 bases, leaving 22 bases between the germline ends. The CDR3 has 17 amino acids. From germline, CDR1 is SGHDN and CDR2 FVKESK.

The chain couples TRBV14 to TRBJ2-5; D ambiguous. This CDR3 is built from 11 residues. Germline V lookup: CDR1 SGHDN, CDR2 FVKESK. V was trimmed by 2 bases and J by 8 bases, leaving 6 bases between them. The CDR3 here is CASSQSYTQYF. CDR3 nucleotides: TGTGCCAGCAGCCAATCGTATACCCAGTACTTC.

The chain recombines TRBV12-5 with TRBJ1-1; 7 bases match TRBD1. The CDR3 has 14 residues. Germline-derived CDR1 and CDR2 are LGHNT and FRNRAP. V lost 6 bases and J lost 5; bases outside the gene matches: 9. The CDR3 nucleotides read TGTGCTAGTGGGAGGGCAGGGGGAACGACTGAAGCTTTCTTT. Translation gives CASGRAGGTTEAFF.

The chain carries TRBV19 and TRBJ1-4, with D unclear. Germline lookup yields CDR1 LNHDA and CDR2 SQIVND (reference sequence). The CDR3 contains 15 residues. Trimming left V 3 bases short and J 2 bases short, with 10 bases between. CDR3 in DNA: TGTGCCAGTAGTATCGCCGGAGGTACTAATGAAAAACTGTTTTTT. It codes for CASSIAGGTNEKLFF.

The rearrangement links TRBV28 to TRBJ1-1; D is possibly TRBD1 (6 bases). Germline loops: CDR1 MDHEN, CDR2 SYDVKM. The V end was cut by 3 bases, the J end by 5 bases, with 22 bases between. This CDR3 is 17 amino acids long. CDR3 sequence reads: CASSFLGLGGLVTEAFF. The CDR3 nucleotides read TGTGCCAGCAGTTTCCTCGGCCTCGGGGGGCTGGTTACTGAAGCTTTCTTT.

Many counts were recorded for this clone. The V gene is TRBV6-6, the J gene TRBJ1-6; 7 bases agree with TRBD1. The CDR3 is made up of 15 amino acids. CDR1 and CDR2 (germline): MNHNY, SVGAGI (reference sequence). J lost 7 bases, V lost 4 bases, and 7 bases had no gene match. The CDR3 spells CASSSPGQTNSPLHF. The CDR3 nucleotides are TGTGCCAGCAGTTCCCCGGGACAGACGAATTCACCCCTCCACTTT.

The chain employs TRBV11-3 and TRBJ2-2, with TRBD1 identical over 8 bases. Germline V gene lookup returns CDR1 SGHNT and CDR2 YENEEA. The V gene end was trimmed by 5 bases and the J gene end by 7 bases; junction bases not matched to a gene: 12. The CDR3 covers 16 residues. In DNA, the CDR3 is TGTGCCAGCAGCCCCGGACAGGGATACCCGGACGGGGAGCTGTTTTTT. Translated, it gives CASSPGQGYPDGELFF.

This chain connects TRBV10-3 to TRBJ1-2, with 8 nucleotides matching TRBD1. This CDR3 is built from 15 residues. Germline assignment: CDR1 ENHRY and CDR2 SYGVKD. Unmatched junction bases numbered 6, after V lost 0 bases and J lost 6 bases. The CDR3 reads CAISESKQGEDGYTF. The CDR3 nucleotides read TGTGCCATCAGTGAGTCGAAACAGGGGGAGGATGGCTACACCTTC.

This CDR3 reads CASSPGQGAGRNEQFF. CDR3 nucleotides: TGCGCCAGCAGCCCCGGACAGGGGGCGGGTAGAAATGAGCAGTTCTTC. V usage is TRBV10-1 and J usage is TRBJ2-1, with 11 bases that match TRBD1. J gave up 7 bases and V 6 bases, and 11 bases lay outside the gene matches. Germline CDR1 is WNHNN and CDR2 is SYGVQD (reference sequence). The CDR3 loop spans 16 amino acids.

This clone appeared once. The chain carries TRBV7-7 and TRBJ2-1; 8 bases line up with TRBD2. The germline V gene has CDR1 SSHAT and CDR2 FNYEAQ (reference sequence). This CDR3 has 14 residues. J gave up 10 bases and V 0 bases, and 5 bases lay outside the gene matches. This chain's CDR3 is CASSLASGVAEQFF. The DNA for the CDR3 is TGTGCCAGCAGCTTAGCTAGCGGGGTCGCAGAGCAGTTCTTC. Together with reference TRBV7-7 and TRBJ2-1, the CDR3 gives the full variable domain: GAGVSQSPRYKVTKRGQDVTLRCDPISSHATLYWYQQALGQGPEFLTYFNYEAQPDKSGLPSDRFSAERPEGSISTLTIQRTEQRDSAMYRCASSLASGVAEQFFGPGTRLTVL.

The chain uses TRBV3-1 (or the pseudogene TRBV3-2) and TRBJ2-7; the D call may be TRBD1 or TRBD2 (5 bases each). The germline gives CDR1 LGHDT, CDR2 YNNKEL (reference sequence). V lost 4 bases and J lost 2, with 18 bases in between. This CDR3 has 16 residues. CDR3: CASSPSGTGLTYEQYF. Written as DNA, the CDR3 is TGTGCCAGCAGCCCATCCGGGACCGGTTTAACCTACGAGCAGTACTTC.

This clone was detected once. The rearrangement uses TRBV12-3 or TRBV12-4 and TRBJ1-1; no clear D. This CDR3 is built from 11 residues. The V gene lost 8 bases and the J gene lost 3 bases, with 7 bases spanning the gap. In DNA, the CDR3 is TGTGCCAGCCTCCAGTACACTGAAGCTTTCTTT. Protein product: CASLQYTEAFF.

The CDR3 protein is CSVEDRTVRGEKLFF. In nucleotides, the CDR3 is TGCAGCGTTGAAGATCGGACAGTGAGAGGTGAAAAACTGTTTTTT. The chain employs TRBV29-1 and TRBJ1-4; weak D call: TRBD1 (6 bases). The V gene lost 0 bases and the J gene lost 7 bases, with 15 bases spanning the gap. The CDR3 covers 15 residues. The germline CDR1 and CDR2 sequences are SQVTM and ANQGSEA.

This sequence joins TRBV2 and TRBJ1-5; D gene ambiguous. Trimming shortened V by 4 bases and J by 10 bases, and 20 bases separated the two germline ends. The CDR3 is 15 residues long. From germline, CDR1 is SNHLY and CDR2 FYNNEI. For the CDR3, the DNA is TGTGCCAGCAGTGGGGAGGGAGGGAATGTCGGCCCCCAGCATTTT. Translation gives CASSGEGGNVGPQHF.

Here the CDR3 DNA reads TGTGCCAGCAGCTTAGAAAGTGGGGTGCCGAACACCGGGGAGCTGTTTTTT. It yields the protein CASSLESGVPNTGELFF. The chain couples TRBV11-3 to TRBJ2-2; D is undetermined. Trimming shortened V by 0 bases and J by 0 bases, and 11 bases separated the two germline ends. Per germline, CDR1 SGHNT and CDR2 YENEEA. The CDR3 runs to 17 residues.

This chain uses TRBV28 with TRBJ1-2; D gene uncertain. V dropped 5 bases and J dropped 7 bases, with 14 bases sitting between them. Germline CDR1 is MDHEN and CDR2 is SYDVKM. The CDR3 runs 13 residues. The CDR3 loop is CASSPSARGGYTF. CDR3 nucleotide sequence: TGTGCCAGCAGTCCCTCCGCCCGGGGTGGCTACACCTTC.